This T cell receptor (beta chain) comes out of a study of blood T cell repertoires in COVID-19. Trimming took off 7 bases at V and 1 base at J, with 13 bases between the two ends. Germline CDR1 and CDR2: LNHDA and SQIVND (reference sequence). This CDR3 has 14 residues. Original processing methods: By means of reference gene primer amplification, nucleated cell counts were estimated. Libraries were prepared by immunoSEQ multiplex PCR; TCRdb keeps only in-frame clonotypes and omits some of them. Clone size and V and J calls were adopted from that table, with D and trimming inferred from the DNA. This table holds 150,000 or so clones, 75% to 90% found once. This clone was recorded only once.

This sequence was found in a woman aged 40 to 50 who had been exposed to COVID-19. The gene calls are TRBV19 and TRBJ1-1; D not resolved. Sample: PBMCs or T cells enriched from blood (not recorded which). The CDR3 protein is CASTAPGSNTEAFF. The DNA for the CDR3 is TGTGCCAGTACCGCCCCCGGTTCGAACACTGAAGCTTTCTTT.